Each of the 9 T cell receptor beta chains below was sequenced from the same sample in a study of shared T cell receptors in the human thymus. TCRdb's copy holds only in-frame clones and misses some; the assay was immunoSEQ multiplex PCR. The table records about 500,000 clones, 75% to 80% of them present only once. This sample also appeared in a second study, on human thymus T cells.

Sequencing used thymocytes. The receptors shown here come from a boy under two years old with a congenital heart defect.

CDR3 sequence (DNA): TGTGCCAGCAGGGACAGGGGGAATGAAAAACTGTTTTTT. Residues: CASRDRGNEKLFF. The rearrangement uses TRBV6-5 and TRBJ1-4; 10 bases are a match to TRBD1. Trimming at V came to 6 bases and at J to 5 bases, leaving 0 bases not matched to a gene. Looked up from germline, CDR1 is MNHEY and CDR2 is SVGAGI. This CDR3 spans 13 amino acids.

The rearrangement uses TRBV5-1 and TRBJ1-3; D call uncertain. CDR1 is SGHRS, CDR2 YFSETQ, per germline. This CDR3 is built from 15 residues. Trimming left V 0 bases short and J 4 bases short, with 11 bases between. This CDR3 is CASSLGHTGGNTIYF. CDR3 sequence (DNA): TGCGCCAGCAGCTTGGGACACACGGGAGGAAACACCATATATTTT.

The chain carries TRBV18 and TRBJ2-5; D call uncertain. CDR3 length: 15 amino acids. The V gene lost 1 base and the J gene lost 5 bases, with 14 bases spanning the gap. Germline lookup yields CDR1 KGHSH and CDR2 LQKENI. CDR3 loop: CASSPRSGLGETQYF. The DNA of the CDR3 is TGTGCCAGCTCACCACGGTCGGGTCTCGGGGAGACCCAGTACTTC.

The chain links TRBV6-5 to TRBJ2-5; 7 bases are a match to TRBD1. V shed 3 bases, J shed 6 bases, and the junction held 10 bases outside the gene matches. This CDR3 has 15 amino acids. The germline V gene has CDR1 MNHEY and CDR2 SVGAGI. The DNA for the CDR3 is TGTGCCAGCAGTTATTCCCGACAGGGTATACAGACCCAGTACTTC. Translating it yields CASSYSRQGIQTQYF.

This sequence joins TRBV14 and TRBJ1-5; D is undetermined. The CDR3 covers 13 residues. Germline values: CDR1 SGHDN, CDR2 FVKESK. V was pared by 3 bases and J by 6 bases, with 9 bases between. Written as DNA, the CDR3 is TGTGCCAGCAGCCAGGGAGGGAGTCAGCCCCAGCATTTT. Translated, it gives CASSQGGSQPQHF.

The V gene is TRBV4-2, the J gene TRBJ2-4; D perhaps matches TRBD1 (6 bases). CDR1 LGHNA and CDR2 YNFKEQ come from the germline V gene. The V and J ends lost 5 bases and 0 bases respectively, with 26 bases between them. This CDR3 has 20 amino acids. This CDR3 is CASSSSLGRGEDIAKNIQYF. Written as DNA, the CDR3 is TGTGCCAGCAGCTCCTCCCTTGGCAGGGGTGAAGATATAGCCAAAAACATTCAGTACTTC.

A few counts support this clone. The chain employs TRBV6-6 and TRBJ1-4; 7 bases are shared with TRBD1. The V gene end was trimmed by 5 bases and the J gene end by 6 bases; junction bases not matched to a gene: 12. Germline lookup yields CDR1 MNHNY and CDR2 SVGAGI (reference sequence). The CDR3 runs to 16 residues. The DNA for the CDR3 is TGTGCCAGCAGTCCGCTCCGGGACAGCGGATATGAAAAACTGTTTTTT. Amino acid sequence: CASSPLRDSGYEKLFF.

This rearrangement joins TRBV28 to TRBJ2-1; possible D gene TRBD2, 6 bases. Germline loops: CDR1 MDHEN, CDR2 SYDVKM. This CDR3 region has 14 residues. The V and J ends lost 4 bases and 6 bases respectively, with 13 bases between them. The CDR3 loop is CASSSGTGPNEQFF. As DNA, the CDR3 is TGTGCCAGCAGTTCCGGGACTGGACCCAATGAGCAGTTCTTC.

The gene calls are TRBV14 and TRBJ2-1, with a tentative D call TRBD1 (7 bases). Looked up from germline, CDR1 is SGHDN and CDR2 is FVKESK. V was trimmed by 2 bases and J by 8 bases, leaving 13 bases between them. The CDR3 contains 14 residues. CDR3 nucleotides: TGTGCCAGCAGCCAACGTGACAGGGAGGATGAGCAGTTCTTC. Translated: CASSQRDREDEQFF.